This passage covers 3 T cell receptor beta chains from one sample sequenced in a study of identical twins. TCRdb re-derived calls from the 5' RACE reads in MiXCR, one entry per CDR3 protein. The table records under 250,000 distinct CDR3 sequences, around a tenth of them present only once. Material for sequencing was memory (CD45RO+) T cells sorted from blood. The receptor source for this set is a woman under 30 in good health.

As to this clonotype: A junction boundary mismatches the germline segment, possibly from a read error. The V gene is TRBV10-3, the J gene TRBJ2-7, with 14 bases matching TRBD2. Germline CDR1 reads ENHRY; CDR2 reads SYGVKD. This CDR3 is 17 amino acids long. The CDR3 nucleotides read TGTGCCACCAGTCCTGGACTAGCGGGAGGCTCGACCTACGAGCAGTACTTC. Its protein product is CATSPGLAGGSTYEQYF.

CDR3 in amino acids: CSAYRAETYGYTF. CDR3 bases: TGCAGTGCTTACCGAGCGGAAACCTATGGCTACACCTTC. This rearrangement joins TRBV20-1 to TRBJ1-2; D is ambiguous. The germline V and J ends were trimmed by 5 bases and 4 bases, with 14 bases remaining between them. The CDR3 runs to 13 residues. Germline V gives CDR1 DFQATT, CDR2 SNEGSKA (reference sequence).

The rearrangement links TRBV11-3 to TRBJ1-1, with D tentatively TRBD1 (6 bases). Looked up from germline, CDR1 is SGHNT and CDR2 is YENEEA. The V end lost 6 bases, the J end lost 4 bases, and 15 bases lay between the germline ends. This CDR3 is built from 14 residues. The CDR3 sequence is CASSTDGGGTEAFF. For the CDR3, the DNA is TGTGCCAGCAGTACCGACGGAGGGGGCACTGAAGCTTTCTTT.